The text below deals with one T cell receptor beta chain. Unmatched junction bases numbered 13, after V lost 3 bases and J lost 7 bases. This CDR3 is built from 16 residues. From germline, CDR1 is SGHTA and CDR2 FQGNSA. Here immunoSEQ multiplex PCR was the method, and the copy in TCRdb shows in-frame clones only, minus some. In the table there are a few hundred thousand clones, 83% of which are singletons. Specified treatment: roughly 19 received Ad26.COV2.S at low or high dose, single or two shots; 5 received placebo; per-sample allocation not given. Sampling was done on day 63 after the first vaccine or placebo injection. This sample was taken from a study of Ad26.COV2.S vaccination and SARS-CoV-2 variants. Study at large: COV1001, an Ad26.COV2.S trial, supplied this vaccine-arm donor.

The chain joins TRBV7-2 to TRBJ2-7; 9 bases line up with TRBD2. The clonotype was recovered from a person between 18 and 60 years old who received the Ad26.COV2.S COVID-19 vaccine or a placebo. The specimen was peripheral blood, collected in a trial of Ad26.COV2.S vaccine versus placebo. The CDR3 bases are TGTGCCAGCAGCTTGGGACTAGCCTTAAAAGCGGGGGAGCAGTACTTC. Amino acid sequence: CASSLGLALKAGEQYF.